What follows are 19 T cell receptor beta chains derived from one specimen sequenced in a study of cytomegalovirus exposure and HLA in healthy donors (dated by TCRdb to 2017 to 2019). Libraries were made using the immunoSEQ multiplex PCR assay. The multiplex PCR relied on a mix of 60 forward primers for TCR Vbeta segments and 13 reverse primers for TCR Jbeta segments. Drawn from immuneACCESS, this table holds only the in-frame rearrangements with V and J called that TCRdb kept. Clones are partly lost; checked studies trace under half to an unresolved V gene and leave the rest unexplained. Here the sample has under 300,000 clones; roughly 90% occur a single time. The ten largest clones add up to less than 4.5% of the sample. Sequenced input: PBMCs. Source of these receptors: a middle-aged man in good health and CMV-seropositive.

The chain joins TRBV13 to TRBJ1-2; tentatively, D is TRBD1 (6 bases). The V gene's germline CDR1 is PRHDT and CDR2 FYEKMQ (reference sequence). This CDR3 region has 14 residues. V was trimmed by 5 bases and J by 2 bases, leaving 12 bases between them. This chain's CDR3 is CASSPRTANYGYTF. The CDR3 DNA sequence: TGTGCCAGCAGCCCCCGGACAGCCAACTATGGCTACACCTTC.

This chain links TRBV6-1 with TRBJ2-6; 7 bases align to TRBD1. Looked up from germline, CDR1 is MNHNS and CDR2 is SASEGT. Trimming removed 3 bases from V and 1 base from J; junction bases left unmatched: 3. CDR3 length: 16 amino acids. The CDR3 DNA reads TGTGCCAGCAGTGATCCCAGGGGGTCTGGGGCCAACGTCCTGACTTTC. It translates to CASSDPRGSGANVLTF.

The V call is TRBV30, the J call TRBJ1-1; 11 nucleotides match TRBD1. Germline trimming cut 3 bases from V and 3 bases from J; bases unmatched to any gene: 9. Looked up from germline, CDR1 is GTSNPN and CDR2 is SVGIG (reference sequence). CDR3 length equals 16 residues. The CDR3 sequence: CAWRRWTGGWDTEAFF. CDR3 coding DNA: TGTGCCTGGAGACGTTGGACAGGGGGCTGGGACACTGAAGCTTTCTTT.

The V gene is TRBV7-2, the J gene TRBJ2-5; 7 bases are shared with TRBD1. The V gene's germline CDR1 is SGHTA and CDR2 FQGNSA. Trimming at V came to 5 bases and at J to 4 bases, leaving 7 bases not matched to a gene. The CDR3 extends over 14 amino acids. CDR3 DNA sequence: TGTGCCAGCAGCGAGACAGGGAAGAGAGAGACCCAGTACTTC. It yields the protein CASSETGKRETQYF.

This CDR3 reads CASSLFVGQGPSSYEQYF. DNA for the CDR3: TGTGCCAGCAGCTTGTTTGTAGGACAGGGGCCGAGCTCCTACGAGCAGTACTTC. V usage is TRBV5-6 and J usage is TRBJ2-7, with TRBD1 identical over 9 bases. The length of the CDR3 is 18 residues. Per the germline V gene, CDR1 is SGHDT and CDR2 is YYEEEE. The V segment lost 1 base and the J segment 0 bases; nucleotides outside the gene matches: 11.

The CDR3 nucleotides are TGTGCCAGCAGCTTGGTTTTGGGGGGTCGCACAGATACGCAGTATTTT. Protein sequence: CASSLVLGGRTDTQYF. V and J are TRBV5-5 and TRBJ2-3, with D possibly TRBD2 on 6 matching bases. Germline V gene data show CDR1 as SGHKS and CDR2 as YYEKEE (reference sequence). The CDR3 runs to 16 residues. Deletions cut 0 bases from V and 1 base from J, with 12 bases between.

V is TRBV7-3 and J is TRBJ2-2, with 9 bases lining up with TRBD2. Germline loops: CDR1 SGHTA, CDR2 FQGTGA. The CDR3 totals 16 residues. Trimming took 0 bases from V and 4 from J; bases not matched to a gene: 3. The CDR3 region is CASSLTSTSGTGELFF. CDR3 nucleotides: TGTGCCAGCAGCTTAACGTCGACTAGCGGCACCGGGGAGCTGTTTTTT.

The gene calls are TRBV28 and TRBJ2-3, with D unresolved. Germline values: CDR1 MDHEN, CDR2 SYDVKM. The CDR3 extends over 12 amino acids. V was clipped by 5 bases and J by 2 bases, with 5 bases between them. The CDR3 nucleotides are TGTGCCAGCAGTCCCGTCACAGATACGCAGTATTTT. This encodes CASSPVTDTQYF.

For the CDR3, the DNA is TGTGCCAGCAGTGAACTAGCCCAAGCCAATGAGCAGTTCTTC. The encoded protein is CASSELAQANEQFF. The rearrangement links TRBV2 to TRBJ2-1; a possible D gene is TRBD2 (5 bases). V lost 2 bases and J lost 6, with 11 bases in between. Germline CDR1 reads SNHLY; CDR2 reads FYNNEI. This CDR3 has 14 amino acids.

The rearrangement joins TRBV10-1 to TRBJ2-7; TRBD2 aligns across 11 bases. V lost 4 bases and J lost 6; bases outside the gene matches: 14. From germline, CDR1 is WNHNN and CDR2 SYGVQD (reference sequence). The CDR3 is 17 residues long. CDR3 in DNA: TGCGCCAGCAGTGCCAATCTTCGCAGACTAGCGGGATGCGAGCAGTACTTC. Its translation is CASSANLRRLAGCEQYF.

This chain uses TRBV28 with TRBJ1-1; 10 nucleotides align to TRBD1. Germline CDR1 is MDHEN and CDR2 is SYDVKM. The CDR3 is made up of 18 amino acids. V shed 4 bases, J shed 0 bases, and the junction held 11 bases outside the gene matches. Here the CDR3 reads CASSWPTGGPGLNTEAFF. DNA of the CDR3: TGTGCCAGCAGTTGGCCGACAGGGGGCCCGGGGCTGAACACTGAAGCTTTCTTT.

The gene calls are TRBV18 and TRBJ1-2; weak D call: TRBD1 (6 bases). The germline CDR1 and CDR2 sequences are KGHSH and LQKENI. CDR3 length: 20 amino acids. Trimming shortened V by 3 bases and J by 4 bases, and 30 bases separated the two germline ends. CDR3 sequence: CASSPVSPGDPSKGGYGYTF. DNA for the CDR3: TGTGCCAGCTCACCGGTTTCGCCAGGGGACCCATCAAAAGGTGGCTATGGCTACACCTTC.

The CDR3 nucleotides read TGCGCCAGCAGCCCGACTAGCGGGAGACTTTACGAGCAGTACTTC. This encodes CASSPTSGRLYEQYF. The V and J genes are TRBV5-1 and TRBJ2-7; 12 nucleotides match TRBD2. Germline-derived CDR1 and CDR2 are SGHRS and YFSETQ. The CDR3 contains 15 residues. V shed 4 bases, J shed 4 bases, and the junction held 6 bases outside the gene matches. The whole variable domain, filled in from reference TRBV5-1 and TRBJ2-7, reads KAGVTQTPRYLIKTRGQQVTLSCSPISGHRSVSWYQQTPGQGLQFLFEYFSETQRNKGNFPGRFSGRQFSNSRSEMNVSTLELGDSALYLCASSPTSGRLYEQYFGPGTRLTVT.

The chain employs TRBV19 and TRBJ1-5; a weak D match, TRBD1 (6 bases). CDR1 LNHDA and CDR2 SQIVND come from the germline V gene (reference sequence). This CDR3 is built from 15 residues. With 9 bases removed from V and 0 bases from J, the gap between germline ends came to 15 bases. DNA for the CDR3: TGTGCCAGCCAAAAGGGGGACCTTAGCAATCAGCCCCAGCATTTT. Translated, it gives CASQKGDLSNQPQHF.

Notes on this clone: The junction differs from germline at one of its ends, possibly a read error. The chain carries TRBV7-9 and TRBJ2-1, with 9 bases identical to TRBD1. This CDR3 contains 16 residues. From germline, CDR1 is SEHNR and CDR2 FQNEAQ (reference sequence). DNA of the CDR3: TGTTCCAGCAGCTGGCCTCCGGGACAGGGTAGGAATGAGCAGTTCTTC. It encodes CSSSWPPGQGRNEQFF.

The chain joins TRBV7-8 to TRBJ2-1; D call uncertain. This CDR3 has 11 residues. The germline V gene encodes CDR1 SGHVS and CDR2 FQNEAQ. V lost 6 bases to trimming and J lost 8 bases, with 8 bases between them. The CDR3 loop is CASSFRDEQFF. CDR3 DNA: TGTGCCAGCAGTTTCCGCGATGAGCAGTTCTTC.

This clone appeared once. This chain connects TRBV10-3 to TRBJ2-7; D unclear. The V gene's germline CDR1 is ENHRY and CDR2 SYGVKD. With 3 bases removed from V and 3 bases from J, the gap between germline ends came to 18 bases. CDR3 size: 16 residues. The CDR3 nucleotides read TGTGCCATCAGTGATCTATCATCAGGCCTGTTCTACGAGCAGTACTTC. This translates into CAISDLSSGLFYEQYF.

Notes on this clone: Other DNA sequences in the same sample also yield this CDR3. The genes are TRBV9 and TRBJ1-1, with D possibly being TRBD1 (6 bases). Trimming cost V 0 bases and J 4 bases, with 10 bases left between them. The CDR3 is 14 residues long. CDR1 and CDR2 (germline): SGDLS, YYNGEE. The CDR3 protein is CASSVGTEGTEAFF. The CDR3 nucleotides read TGTGCCAGCAGCGTAGGGACAGAGGGCACTGAAGCTTTCTTT.

This chain's CDR3 is CASSTAGSYEQYF. The DNA for the CDR3 is TGTGCCAGTAGTACGGCGGGATCTTACGAGCAGTACTTC. This chain uses TRBV19 with TRBJ2-7, with a weak D call TRBD2 (6 bases). The CDR3 has 13 amino acids. Germline V CDR1 and CDR2: LNHDA, SQIVND (reference sequence). Trimming cost V 4 bases and J 4 bases, with 11 bases left between them.